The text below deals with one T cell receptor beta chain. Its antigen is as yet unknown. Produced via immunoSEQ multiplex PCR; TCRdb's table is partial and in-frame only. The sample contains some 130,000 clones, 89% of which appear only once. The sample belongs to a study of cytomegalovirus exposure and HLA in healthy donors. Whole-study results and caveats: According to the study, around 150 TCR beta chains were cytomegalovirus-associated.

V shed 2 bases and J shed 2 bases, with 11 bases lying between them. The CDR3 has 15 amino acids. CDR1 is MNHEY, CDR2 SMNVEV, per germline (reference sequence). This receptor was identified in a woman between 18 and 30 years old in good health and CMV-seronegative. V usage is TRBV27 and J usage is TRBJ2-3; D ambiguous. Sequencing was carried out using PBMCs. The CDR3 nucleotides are TGTGCCAGCAGTTTAGCATTCAGAATCACAGATACGCAGTATTTT. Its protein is CASSLAFRITDTQYF.